The clone carrying this T cell receptor beta chain was detected a few times. Study members were between about 18 and 95 years old and lived in 20 to 30 US regions. Cohort 3 recovery required two negative PCRs, clearance, or symptom resolution. Under the authors' procedure: By means of reference gene primer amplification, nucleated cell counts were estimated. TCRdb's copy holds only in-frame clones and misses some; the assay was immunoSEQ multiplex PCR. Clonal size and the V and J genes are those of that table, whereas D and trimming came from the DNA. The sample consists of 150,000 to 200,000 clones, around 80% of them appearing once. The sample comes from a study of blood T cell repertoires in COVID-19. The receptor comes from a man aged 45 to 65 who had recovered from COVID-19. The source material was PBMCs or T cells enriched from blood (not recorded which).

CDR3 protein: CASSQDDRATASNQPQHF. The CDR3 nucleotides are TGCGCCAGCAGCCAAGATGATCGAGCGACGGCTAGCAATCAGCCCCAGCATTTT. The chain is built from TRBV4-1 and TRBJ1-5, with unresolved D. The CDR3 sequence is 18 residues long. V lost 0 bases to trimming and J lost 0 bases, with 15 bases between them. Germline CDR1 is MGHRA and CDR2 is YSYEKL.